Listed here is a single TCR beta chain. The antigen remains undetermined. Per germline, CDR1 WSHSY and CDR2 SAAADI. The CDR3 consists of 11 residues. V lost 5 bases and J 11 bases, leaving 12 bases between the germline ends. These data belong to a study of a mutant IDH1 vaccine in newly diagnosed glioma. The overall study: Standard pretreatment was either radiotherapy, temozolomide, or, for most, radiochemotherapy with temozolomide.

Data came from immunoSEQ multiplex PCR; TCRdb stores just in-frame clones and leaves some out. The table records some 33,000 clones, approximately 78% of them present only once. Time point denoted: week 35, safety follow-up. In every dose of vaccine, 300 ug of mutant IDH1 20-mer peptide was given alongside topical imiquimod. Each tumor in the donors was a new WHO grade 3 or 4 astrocytoma, IDH1-mutant and ATRX-lost. Study-wide results and limits: Patients mounted vaccine-induced immune responses in about 93% of cases. Changes in the top peripheral T cell clonotypes seemingly had no bearing on pseudoprogression.

The sequence was obtained from a woman between 35 and 50 years old with glioma. This chain uses TRBV10-2 with TRBJ1-1; a possible D gene is TRBD1 (6 bases). Source: PBMCs, taken from a glioma patient whose treatment included an IDH1 peptide vaccine. The CDR3 DNA reads as TGCGCCAGCAGTTATCGACAGGCGGCTTTCTTT. It yields the protein CASSYRQAAFF.